What follows describes a single T cell receptor (beta chain). Its matching antigen is unknown. The sample belongs to a study of graft-versus-host responses after intestinal transplantation. Regarding the study as a whole: Researchers found GvH clones in recipient marrow, and some showed up first in ileum or blood.

Measured with immunoSEQ multiplex PCR; TCRdb has only the in-frame clones, and not every one. The sample lists more than 85,000 clones, around 93% occurring once. V was cut by 5 bases and J by 1 base, with 8 bases left in between. The CDR3 covers 13 residues. The V gene's germline CDR1 is MNHEY and CDR2 SVGAGI. V is TRBV6-5 and J is TRBJ2-5; D is uncertain. The TCR comes from a human donor who received an intestinal transplant. The specimen was unstimulated CD8+ T cells sorted from spleen or lymph node cells, collected before intestinal transplant. The DNA for the CDR3 is TGTGCCAGCAGTCTCCGCGGCCAAGAGACCCAGTACTTC. Protein sequence: CASSLRGQETQYF.